Listed below are T cell receptor beta chains from one sample, sequenced in a study of T cell changes during pregnancy in multiple sclerosis. Method: immunoSEQ multiplex PCR; TCRdb's copy keeps in-frame clones and lacks some. The table has roughly 84,000 clones, over 85% seen once; the top ten hold around 1.4%. Source: peripheral blood, taken in the third trimester of pregnancy. The receptors originated from a female donor in good health, enrolled as a control in a pregnancy study. Both conserved end residues are trimmed from each CDR3.

v_gene,j_gene,CDR3aa
TRBV29-1,TRBJ1-1,SVKGEGTPKEAF
TRBV6-1,TRBJ2-5,AALREGGETQY
TRBV27,TRBJ2-3,ASSPARHSTDTQY
TRBV30,TRBJ1-5,AWSVEGNGNQPQH
TRBV5-1,TRBJ1-3,ASSLEAGITGNTIY
TRBV19,TRBJ2-1,ASSPQELATSYNEQF
TRBV11-2,TRBJ1-4,ASSLNAGSNEKLF
TRBV9,TRBJ2-1,ASSLSSNNEQF
TRBV7-9,TRBJ2-1,ASSLVSVTQF
TRBV2,TRBJ2-6,ASSALGGQGSGANVLT
TRBV2,TRBJ1-1,ASSEQGKAPAF
TRBV6-5,TRBJ2-1,ASSLSGARYNEQF
TRBV5-1,TRBJ1-5,ASSLDTGEQQPQH
TRBV4-2,TRBJ1-1,ASSSQDEAF
TRBV5-1,TRBJ2-3,ASSSGAADTQY
TRBV18,TRBJ2-5,ASHMMPRETQY
TRBV5-1,TRBJ2-1,ASSQGDTGLAGADEQF
TRBV7-6,TRBJ2-3,ASSSKAGGTDTQY
TRBV7-6,TRBJ2-3,ASSFQADPVGTDTQY
TRBV5-6,TRBJ1-2,ASSPRMDTNYGYT
TRBV9,TRBJ2-3,ASSEDPGLAGVNTDTQY
TRBV4-1,TRBJ2-5,ASSQGDRDQETQY
TRBV2,TRBJ1-6,ASTTTGAGSPLH